Following are 3 T cell receptor beta chains from one sample sequenced in a study of blood T cell repertoires in COVID-19. Libraries were prepared by immunoSEQ multiplex PCR; TCRdb keeps only in-frame clonotypes and omits some of them. The sample has around 120,000 clones; 90% are singletons. The specimen sequenced was peripheral blood. All receptors come from a man aged 50-59 years with active COVID-19.

This sequence joins TRBV6-5 and TRBJ2-5, with 10 bases aligning to TRBD1. With V trimmed by 6 bases and J by 5 bases, 6 bases remained unmatched. The CDR3 covers 14 residues. Germline lookup yields CDR1 MNHEY and CDR2 SVGAGI. CDR3 DNA sequence: TGTGCCAGCAGCCGACAGGGGGCAGAGGAGACCCAGTACTTC. Protein sequence: CASSRQGAEETQYF.

The CDR3 DNA sequence: TGTGCCAGCAGTGGGGGCAGGGTAAGCAATCAGCCCCAGCATTTT. It specifies CASSGGRVSNQPQHF. The rearrangement joins TRBV28 to TRBJ1-5; D possibly corresponds to TRBD1 (6 bases). V lost 5 bases and J lost 1, with 12 bases in between. The CDR3 is 15 residues long. The germline gives CDR1 MDHEN, CDR2 SYDVKM. Supplemented by reference TRBV28 and TRBJ1-5, the full variable domain reads DVKVTQSSRYLVKRTGEKVFLECVQDMDHENMFWYRQDPGLGLRLIYFSYDVKMKEKGDIPEGYSVSREKKERFSLILESASTNQTSMYLCASSGGRVSNQPQHFGDGTRLSIL.

This rearrangement joins TRBV4-1 to TRBJ2-3, with D tentatively TRBD2 (6 bases). V was cut by 4 bases and J by 3 bases, with 20 bases left in between. The CDR3 sequence is 17 residues long. Germline V lookup: CDR1 MGHRA, CDR2 YSYEKL. The DNA for the CDR3 is TGCGCCAGCAGCCCCACGCATCTGGCGGCGGGAACAGATACGCAGTATTTT. It translates to CASSPTHLAAGTDTQYF.